This T cell receptor beta chain was identified during a study of T cell responses to AZD1222 COVID-19 vaccine. Germline V CDR1 and CDR2: SGHTA, FQGNSA. Trimming cost V 1 base and J 4 bases, with 14 bases left between them. The CDR3 covers 16 residues. TCRdb's table, derived via immunoSEQ multiplex PCR, lists solely in-frame clones and lacks some. The table includes about 150,000 clones, roughly nine tenths detected once. This clone was counted a single time. The specimen comprised peripheral blood, sampled on day 0 of AZD1222 vaccination. The chain combines TRBV7-2 with TRBJ1-3, with unresolved D. The TCR sequence derives from an adult in good health. The CDR3 nucleotides read TGTGCCAGCAGCTTAGAATCCGTCAGGTTAGGAAACACCATATATTTT. Translated, it gives CASSLESVRLGNTIYF.